The next 23 T cell receptor beta chains were all read from a single sample in a study of shared clonotypes between healthy human individuals. Data came from immunoSEQ multiplex PCR; TCRdb stores just in-frame clones and leaves some out. Among about 2.3 million clones listed, approximately 90% were seen once. Input material: naive CD4+ T cells from PBMCs. Sample subset: CD45RA+ positively selected. These receptors were collected from a young man in good health. Some clones in this sample may be carry-over from other donors' samples.

The DNA for the CDR3 is TGTGCCAGCAGCCTTACAAGGCAAGGTCCAGATACGCAGTATTTT. It specifies CASSLTRQGPDTQYF. V usage is TRBV7-2 and J usage is TRBJ2-3; D remains unclear. V gave up 5 bases and J gave up 4 bases, with 16 bases separating them. Germline V CDR1 and CDR2: SGHTA, FQGNSA. The CDR3 covers 15 residues.

The chain recombines TRBV29-1 with TRBJ1-2, with D uncertain. The CDR3 runs to 13 residues. Germline CDR1 reads SQVTM; CDR2 reads ANQGSEA. Trimming shortened V by 7 bases and J by 5 bases, and 17 bases separated the two germline ends. The CDR3 nucleotides are TGCAGCGCCGGGTCGTTTGACCGATATGGCTACACCTTC. Translating gives CSAGSFDRYGYTF.

The V call is TRBV5-1, the J call TRBJ2-3, with TRBD2 matching over 12 bases. The CDR3 length is 17 residues. J was trimmed by 4 bases and V by 0 bases; bases with no gene match: 6. CDR1 SGHRS and CDR2 YFSETQ come from the germline V gene. The CDR3 DNA reads TGCGCCAGCAGCTTGGTAGCGCTAGCGGGAGGGGCAGATACGCAGTATTTT. Translation gives CASSLVALAGGADTQYF.

V usage is TRBV2 and J usage is TRBJ1-2; D not certain. With 5 bases removed from V and 6 bases from J, the gap between germline ends came to 19 bases. In germline, CDR1 is SNHLY, CDR2 FYNNEI. The CDR3 runs to 15 residues. In nucleotides, the CDR3 is TGTGCCAGCAGTCCAGACGGCGGTAAGCGTCATGGCTACACCTTC. This encodes CASSPDGGKRHGYTF.

Concerning this clone itself: The sample carries other DNA sequences with the same CDR3. The J gene is TRBJ1-3, the V gene TRBV28, with D unclear. Germline loops: CDR1 MDHEN, CDR2 SYDVKM. The CDR3 runs to 15 residues. With 6 bases removed from V and 0 bases from J, the gap between germline ends came to 12 bases. CDR3 in amino acids: CASSLSGGSGNTIYF. Here the CDR3 DNA reads TGTGCCAGCAGCCTCTCTGGCGGCTCTGGAAACACCATATATTTT.

V and J are TRBV10-2 and TRBJ2-7; D remains ambiguous. Trimming took off 3 bases at V and 3 bases at J, with 3 bases between the two ends. Germline-derived CDR1 and CDR2 are WSHSY and SAAADI. The CDR3 extends over 11 amino acids. CDR3 nucleotides: TGCGCCAGCAGTGACCGCTACGAGCAGTACTTC. Amino acids: CASSDRYEQYF.

This clone has only one observation. This rearrangement joins TRBV18 to TRBJ1-1; D unclear. The germline V gene has CDR1 KGHSH and CDR2 LQKENI. The V gene lost 8 bases and the J gene lost 0 bases, with 13 bases spanning the gap. This CDR3 has 14 residues. Written as DNA, the CDR3 is TGTGCCAGCCAGATGGCCGAAATGAACACTGAAGCTTTCTTT. Protein product: CASQMAEMNTEAFF.

The rearrangement uses TRBV9 and TRBJ2-3; TRBD2 matches at 11 bases. CDR3 size: 16 residues. V was pared by 3 bases and J by 5 bases, with 8 bases of the junction left unmatched. Germline V lookup: CDR1 SGDLS, CDR2 YYNGEE. The CDR3 coding sequence is TGTGCCAGCAGCGCGACATCACTAGCGGGAGAAGATACGCAGTATTTT. Translated, it gives CASSATSLAGEDTQYF.

The CDR3 sequence: CASSLLGLAHPTDTQYF. The CDR3 DNA follows: TGTGCCAGCAGCTTATTGGGACTAGCCCACCCTACAGATACGCAGTATTTT. The chain recombines TRBV7-2 with TRBJ2-3; 9 positions agree with TRBD2. CDR3 length equals 17 residues. The V gene's germline CDR1 is SGHTA and CDR2 FQGNSA. With V trimmed by 2 bases and J by 3 bases, 9 bases remained unmatched.

The chain has TRBV28 and TRBJ2-7; the match to TRBD2 covers 10 bases. The germline CDR1 and CDR2 sequences are MDHEN and SYDVKM. CDR3 length equals 16 residues. Unmatched junction bases numbered 12, after V lost 7 bases and J lost 3 bases. The CDR3 region is CASTSLGLAGDYEQYF. In DNA, the CDR3 is TGTGCCAGCACCTCCTTAGGTCTAGCGGGGGACTACGAGCAGTACTTC.

This clone was seen a few times. This sequence joins TRBV2 and TRBJ1-2, with no clear D. Germline CDR1 is SNHLY and CDR2 is FYNNEI. Trimming took 7 bases from V and 8 from J, leaving 11 bases between them. This CDR3 has 11 amino acids. Here the CDR3 reads CASKSTQGYTF. As DNA, the CDR3 is TGTGCCAGCAAGTCGACTCAGGGCTACACCTTC.

The chain uses TRBV2 and TRBJ2-5; maybe TRBD1 (6 bases). CDR3 size: 16 residues. Germline V CDR1 and CDR2: SNHLY, FYNNEI. The V and J ends lost 6 bases and 0 bases respectively, with 17 bases between them. The CDR3: CASRVSGTPYQETQYF. CDR3 bases: TGTGCCAGCAGGGTATCCGGGACACCTTACCAAGAGACCCAGTACTTC.

This rearrangement joins TRBV7-9 to TRBJ1-1; 8 bases fit TRBD1. CDR3 size: 14 residues. V dropped 5 bases and J dropped 3; count of bases not matched to a gene: 5. Germline V CDR1 and CDR2: SEHNR, FQNEAQ (reference sequence). CDR3 amino acids: CASSRQGSDTEAFF. CDR3 sequence (DNA): TGTGCCAGCAGCCGACAGGGGTCGGACACTGAAGCTTTCTTT.

The chain joins TRBV25-1 to TRBJ2-7; the D gene is possibly TRBD2 (5 bases). Deletions cut 0 bases from V and 4 bases from J, with 10 bases between. Germline V gene lookup returns CDR1 MGHDK and CDR2 SYGVNS. The CDR3 sequence is 14 residues long. CDR3 residues: CASSEYGTGYEQYF. For the CDR3, the DNA is TGTGCCAGCAGTGAATACGGCACGGGATACGAGCAGTACTTC.

As regards this clone: The sample carries other DNA sequences with the same CDR3. This chain uses TRBV7-2 with TRBJ1-5, with D possibly being TRBD1 (5 bases). Germline CDR1 SGHTA, CDR2 FQGNSA. V lost 2 bases to trimming and J lost 2 bases, with 10 bases between them. The CDR3 has 15 amino acids. The DNA for the CDR3 is TGTGCCAGCAGCTTAAGGCAGGGAGGCAATCAGCCCCAGCATTTT. Protein: CASSLRQGGNQPQHF.

CDR3 protein: CATSWWQGTGELFF. As DNA, the CDR3 is TGTGCCACATCATGGTGGCAGGGGACCGGGGAGCTGTTTTTT. The genes are TRBV6-5 and TRBJ2-2, with a tentative D call TRBD1 (6 bases). CDR3 size: 14 residues. Trimming took 10 bases from V and 5 from J, leaving 17 bases between them. Per germline, CDR1 MNHEY and CDR2 SVGAGI.

The chain is built from TRBV5-1 and TRBJ2-3, with D possibly TRBD2 on 6 matching bases. Deletions cut 4 bases from V and 4 bases from J, with 19 bases between. Germline V gene sequence: CDR1 SGHRS, CDR2 YFSETQ. The CDR3 loop spans 16 amino acids. The CDR3 DNA sequence: TGCGCCAGCAGCCCCGGGCCGAGGGGAGGACCAGATACGCAGTATTTT. Its translation is CASSPGPRGGPDTQYF.

The chain combines TRBV12-5 with TRBJ2-2, with D perhaps TRBD2 (7 bases). CDR3 length equals 16 residues. Trimming removed 1 base at V and 1 base at J, with 10 bases between. Germline V gene sequence: CDR1 LGHNT, CDR2 FRNRAP. The CDR3 DNA is TGTGCTAGTGGTTTGGCGGGGGGACAGAACACCGGGGAGCTGTTTTTT. This translates into CASGLAGGQNTGELFF.

The chain couples TRBV5-4 to TRBJ1-1; tentative D call: TRBD1 (6 bases). Germline V gene sequence: CDR1 SGHNT, CDR2 YYREEE (reference sequence). Trimming shortened V by 0 bases and J by 3 bases, and 12 bases separated the two germline ends. This CDR3 comprises 15 residues. For the CDR3, the DNA is TGTGCCAGCAGCTTGGGCCGACAGGTGTACACTGAAGCTTTCTTT. Amino acids: CASSLGRQVYTEAFF.

The chain employs TRBV7-7 and TRBJ2-5; tentatively, D is TRBD2 (6 bases). CDR1 and CDR2 from the germline V gene are SSHAT and FNYEAQ (reference sequence). This CDR3 region has 13 residues. Trimming took 5 bases from V and 2 from J, leaving 9 bases between them. Here the CDR3 reads CASSPGTQETQYF. CDR3 nucleotide sequence: TGTGCCAGCAGCCCCGGGACTCAAGAGACCCAGTACTTC.

This chain connects TRBV10-3 to TRBJ2-1; the match to TRBD1 covers 11 bases. This CDR3 has 15 residues. Germline values: CDR1 ENHRY, CDR2 SYGVKD. V lost 7 bases and J lost 9; bases outside the gene matches: 11. The CDR3 DNA reads TGTGCCATCACAACAGGACAGGGGGCCGCCGGTGAGCAGTTCTTC. Translation gives CAITTGQGAAGEQFF.

This sequence joins TRBV28 and TRBJ2-2, with 9 bases matching TRBD1. Looked up from germline, CDR1 is MDHEN and CDR2 is SYDVKM. The length of the CDR3 is 17 residues. Trimming took 2 bases from V and 2 from J; bases not matched to a gene: 6. Here the CDR3 DNA reads TGTGCCAGCAGTTTAGCGGGACAGGGAATCAACACCGGGGAGCTGTTTTTT. It yields the protein CASSLAGQGINTGELFF. The whole variable domain, filled in from reference TRBV28 and TRBJ2-2, reads DVKVTQSSRYLVKRTGEKVFLECVQDMDHENMFWYRQDPGLGLRLIYFSYDVKMKEKGDIPEGYSVSREKKERFSLILESASTNQTSMYLCASSLAGQGINTGELFFGEGSRLTVL.

The chain carries TRBV6-5 and TRBJ2-7; 8 positions agree with TRBD2. V was pared by 5 bases and J by 3 bases, with 9 bases of the junction left unmatched. Germline lookup yields CDR1 MNHEY and CDR2 SVGAGI. CDR3 length: 15 residues. Written as DNA, the CDR3 is TGTGCCAGCAGTCCTCCGGGAGGGCCCATCTACGAGCAGTACTTC. It encodes CASSPPGGPIYEQYF.